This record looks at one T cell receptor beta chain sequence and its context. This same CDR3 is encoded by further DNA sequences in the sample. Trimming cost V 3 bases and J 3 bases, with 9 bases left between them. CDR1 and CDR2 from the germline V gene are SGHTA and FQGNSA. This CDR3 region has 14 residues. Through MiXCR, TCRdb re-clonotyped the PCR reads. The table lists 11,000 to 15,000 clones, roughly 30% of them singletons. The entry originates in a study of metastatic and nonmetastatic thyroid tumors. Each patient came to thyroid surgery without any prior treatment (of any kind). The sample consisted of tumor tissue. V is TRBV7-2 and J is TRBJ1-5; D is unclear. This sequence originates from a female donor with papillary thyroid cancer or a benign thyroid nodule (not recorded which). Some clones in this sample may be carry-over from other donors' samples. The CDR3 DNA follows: TGTGCCAGCAGCTTGGCAGGTAACAATCAGCCCCAGCATTTT. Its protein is CASSLAGNNQPQHF. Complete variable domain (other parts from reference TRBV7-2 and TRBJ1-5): GAGVSQSPSNKVTEKGKDVELRCDPISGHTALYWYRQSLGQGLEFLIYFQGNSAPDKSGLPSDRFSAERTGGSVSTLTIQRTQQEDSAVYLCASSLAGNNQPQHFGDGTRLSIL.